This TCR beta chain originates from a study of shared clonotypes between healthy human individuals. Study observations and caveats: As a rule, naive subsets had a larger estimated richness than memory subsets. Read depth was anticipated to influence clonotype sharing among donors.

Trimming took 0 bases from V and 1 from J, leaving 9 bases between them. CDR3 length: 16 amino acids. Germline loops: CDR1 LNHNV, CDR2 YYDKDF (reference sequence). Note on this clone: Its specificity is not known.

All the donors were Caucasian adults who lived in Nashville, Tennessee. This was a deep-level run. Sequenced by immunoSEQ multiplex PCR; TCRdb stores in-frame clones only, minus some. The sample has some 1,600,000 clones, 95% to 99% seen once. The sequencing input was naive CD4+ T cells sorted from blood. Subset denoted: CD45RA+ positively selected. This sequence was found in a man aged 30 to 45 in good health. V and J are TRBV15 and TRBJ2-2, with D possibly matching TRBD2 (6 bases). In DNA form, the CDR3 reads TGTGCCACCAGCAGAGATCAGGGACTGAACACCGGGGAGCTGTTTTTT. This codes for CATSRDQGLNTGELFF.